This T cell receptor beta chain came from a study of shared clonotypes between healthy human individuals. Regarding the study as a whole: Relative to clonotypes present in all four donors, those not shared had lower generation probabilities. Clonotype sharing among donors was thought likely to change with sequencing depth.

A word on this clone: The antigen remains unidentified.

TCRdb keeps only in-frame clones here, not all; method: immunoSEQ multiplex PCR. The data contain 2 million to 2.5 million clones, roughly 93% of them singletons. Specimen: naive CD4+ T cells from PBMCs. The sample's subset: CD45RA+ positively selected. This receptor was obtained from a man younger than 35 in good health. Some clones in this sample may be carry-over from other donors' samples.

CDR3 nucleotides: TGTGCCAGCTCAGCAAGCGGGACCCCCTACGAGCAGTACTTC. Translating gives CASSASGTPYEQYF. V and J are TRBV18 and TRBJ2-7; 7 bases fit TRBD2. There are 14 residues in the CDR3. V shed 5 bases, J shed 2 bases, and the junction held 6 bases outside the gene matches. CDR1 KGHSH and CDR2 LQKENI come from the germline V gene.